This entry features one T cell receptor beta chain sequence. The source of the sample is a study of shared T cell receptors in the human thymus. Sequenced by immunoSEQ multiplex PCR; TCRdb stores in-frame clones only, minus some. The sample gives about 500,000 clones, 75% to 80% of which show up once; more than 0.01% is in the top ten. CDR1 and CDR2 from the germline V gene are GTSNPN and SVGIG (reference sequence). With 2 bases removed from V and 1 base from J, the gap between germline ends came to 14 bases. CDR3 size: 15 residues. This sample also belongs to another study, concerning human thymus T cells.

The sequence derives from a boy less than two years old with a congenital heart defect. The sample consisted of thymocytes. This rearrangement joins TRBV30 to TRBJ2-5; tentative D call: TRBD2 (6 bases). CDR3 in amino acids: CAWSRRERLQETQYF. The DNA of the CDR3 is TGTGCCTGGAGTCGTCGGGAGAGACTCCAAGAGACCCAGTACTTC.